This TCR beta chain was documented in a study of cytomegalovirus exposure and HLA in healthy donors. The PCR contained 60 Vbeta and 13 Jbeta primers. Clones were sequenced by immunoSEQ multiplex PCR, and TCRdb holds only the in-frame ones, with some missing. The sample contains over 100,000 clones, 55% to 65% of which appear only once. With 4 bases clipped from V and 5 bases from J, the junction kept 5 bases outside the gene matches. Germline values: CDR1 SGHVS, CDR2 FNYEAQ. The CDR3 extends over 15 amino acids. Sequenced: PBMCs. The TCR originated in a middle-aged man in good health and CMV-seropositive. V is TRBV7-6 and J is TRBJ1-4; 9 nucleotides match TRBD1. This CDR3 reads CASSSGQGRNEKLFF. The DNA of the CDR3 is TGTGCCAGCAGCTCCGGACAGGGGAGGAATGAAAAACTGTTTTTT.